The present T cell receptor beta chain was sequenced within a study of PD-L1 blockade in urothelial cancer. Turning to the study itself: Patients had undergone 0 to 3 prior chemotherapy regimens. Reported median T cell count for blood samples was some 140,000.

There are many counts of this clone. Each PCR contained spiked-in synthetic TCR analog templates. TCRdb's table, derived via immunoSEQ multiplex PCR, lists solely in-frame clones and lacks some. The sample carries about 52,000 clones, approximately 72% recorded once. The length of the CDR3 is 13 residues. Germline-derived CDR1 and CDR2 are SGHTA and FQGTGA. The J segment lost 6 bases and the V segment lost 5 bases, leaving 7 bases of the junction unmatched. Stated time point: pretreatment peripheral blood. V is TRBV7-3 and J is TRBJ2-7, with 7 bases identical to TRBD2. The input for sequencing was PBMCs, taken around atezolizumab (anti-PD-L1) treatment. The receptor comes from a man between 65 and 85 years old with urothelial cancer. As DNA, the CDR3 is TGTGCCAGCAGCCCCAGCGGGACGGGCGAGCAGTACTTC. Translation: CASSPSGTGEQYF.